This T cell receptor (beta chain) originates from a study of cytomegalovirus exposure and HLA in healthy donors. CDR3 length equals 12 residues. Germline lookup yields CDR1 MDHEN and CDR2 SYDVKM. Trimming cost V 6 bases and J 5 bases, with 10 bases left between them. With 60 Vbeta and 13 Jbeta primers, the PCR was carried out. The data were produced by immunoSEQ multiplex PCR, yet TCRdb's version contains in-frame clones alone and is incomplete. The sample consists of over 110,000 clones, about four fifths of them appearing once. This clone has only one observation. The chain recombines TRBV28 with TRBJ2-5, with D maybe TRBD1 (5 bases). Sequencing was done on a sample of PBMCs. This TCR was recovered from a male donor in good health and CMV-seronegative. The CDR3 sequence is CASRQGLETQYF. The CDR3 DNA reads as TGTGCCAGCAGGCAGGGTTTGGAGACCCAGTACTTC. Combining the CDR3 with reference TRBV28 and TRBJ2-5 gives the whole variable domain DVKVTQSSRYLVKRTGEKVFLECVQDMDHENMFWYRQDPGLGLRLIYFSYDVKMKEKGDIPEGYSVSREKKERFSLILESASTNQTSMYLCASRQGLETQYFGPGTRLLVL.